The rows below give T cell receptor beta chains drawn from one sample of a study of regulatory T cells in long-lasting Graves disease. TCRdb analysed the multiplex PCR reads with MiXCR anew, one entry per CDR3 protein. Of around 450,000 distinct CDR3 sequences in the sample, roughly 17% were seen once. Another study also made use of these data, one on T cells in Graves' hyperthyroidism and ophthalmopathy.

The sequences come from peripheral blood mononuclear cells (PBMCs), collected at new diagnosis, from a patient treated with antithyroid drugs. The source of these receptors is a man between 35 and 55 years old with Graves disease. Each CDR3 is given with its conserved first and last residue. D genes are given only for firm matches. Rows give clone size only sometimes, using once, few, many, or a class for an expanded clone.

v_gene: TRBV12-3/TRBV12-4
d_gene: TRBD1
j_gene: TRBJ1-3
abundance: few
CDR3nt: TGTGCCAGCAGTTCCCCGGGACAGGGAACTGGAAACACCATATATTTT
CDR3aa: CASSSPGQGTGNTIYF

v_gene: TRBV27
d_gene: -
j_gene: TRBJ1-3
abundance: -
CDR3nt: TGTGCCAGCAGTCCGCGATGGGGGCTCGGAAACACCATATATTTT
CDR3aa: CASSPRWGLGNTIYF

v_gene: TRBV28
d_gene: TRBD1
j_gene: TRBJ1-3
abundance: -
CDR3nt: TGTGCCAGCAGTTTATGTAGAGGGGGCTGCAGGTCTGGAAACACCATATATTTT
CDR3aa: CASSLCRGGCRSGNTIYF

v_gene: TRBV20-1
d_gene: -
j_gene: TRBJ1-5
abundance: few
CDR3nt: TGCAGTGCCAAACGGGGACAAAGTAGTAGCAATCAGCCCCAGCATTTT
CDR3aa: CSAKRGQSSSNQPQHF

v_gene: TRBV20-1
d_gene: -
j_gene: TRBJ2-1
abundance: few
CDR3nt: TGCAGTGCTAGAGATCTATCGGGACGGTACAATGAGCAGTTCTTC
CDR3aa: CSARDLSGRYNEQFF

v_gene: TRBV30
d_gene: -
j_gene: TRBJ2-5
abundance: -
CDR3nt: TGTGCCTGGAGTGCCCGGGAGACCCAGTACTTC
CDR3aa: CAWSARETQYF

v_gene: TRBV4-1
d_gene: -
j_gene: TRBJ2-1
abundance: -
CDR3nt: TGCGCCAGCAGCCAAGAGGGACTCCCCGGGAACAATGAGCAGTTCTTC
CDR3aa: CASSQEGLPGNNEQFF

v_gene: TRBV25-1
d_gene: -
j_gene: TRBJ2-1
abundance: many
CDR3nt: TGTGCCAGCAGTGAATCGGGCGGGAACTACAATGAGCAGTTCTTC
CDR3aa: CASSESGGNYNEQFF

v_gene: TRBV6-2/TRBV6-3
d_gene: -
j_gene: TRBJ2-1
abundance: -
CDR3nt: TGTGCCAGCAGTGAAGTGGGGGGTGAGCAGTTCTTC
CDR3aa: CASSEVGGEQFF

v_gene: TRBV15
d_gene: -
j_gene: TRBJ2-2
abundance: few
CDR3nt: TGTGCCACCAGCAGAGAACAGAACGCGAACACCGGGGAGCTGTTTTTT
CDR3aa: CATSREQNANTGELFF

v_gene: TRBV18
d_gene: TRBD1
j_gene: TRBJ1-4
abundance: few
CDR3nt: TGTGCCAGCTCACCACTACAGGGGGATGAAAAACTGTTTTTT
CDR3aa: CASSPLQGDEKLFF

v_gene: TRBV20-1
d_gene: -
j_gene: TRBJ1-3
abundance: -
CDR3nt: TGCAGTGCCGCGGGCGGGGAGGCTGGAAACACCATATATTTT
CDR3aa: CSAAGGEAGNTIYF

v_gene: TRBV30
d_gene: -
j_gene: TRBJ1-4
abundance: many
CDR3nt: TGTGCCTGGAGTGCGCTGGGGACTAATGAAAAACTGTTTTTT
CDR3aa: CAWSALGTNEKLFF

v_gene: TRBV20-1
d_gene: TRBD1
j_gene: TRBJ2-7
abundance: -
CDR3nt: TGCAGTGCGCCAGGGGGTACGAGCTCCTACGAGCAGTACTTC
CDR3aa: CSAPGGTSSYEQYF

v_gene: TRBV29-1
d_gene: -
j_gene: TRBJ1-5
abundance: few
CDR3nt: TGCAGCGTGCCGGGACTCTGGCAGCCCCAGCATTTT
CDR3aa: CSVPGLWQPQHF

v_gene: TRBV14
d_gene: -
j_gene: TRBJ1-2
abundance: -
CDR3nt: TGTGCCAGCAGCCAAGTAGGGCTCGGAGGGGGAGAATATGGCTACACCTTC
CDR3aa: CASSQVGLGGGEYGYTF

v_gene: TRBV30
d_gene: -
j_gene: TRBJ2-5
abundance: -
CDR3nt: TGTGCCTGGAGTGTACTATGGGAGACCCAGTACTTC
CDR3aa: CAWSVLWETQYF

v_gene: TRBV20-1
d_gene: TRBD2
j_gene: TRBJ2-1
abundance: many
CDR3nt: TGCAGTGCTAGACTTTCCACTAGCGGGAGAAGATTAGAGCAGTTCTTC
CDR3aa: CSARLSTSGRRLEQFF

v_gene: TRBV24-1
d_gene: -
j_gene: TRBJ1-2
abundance: many
CDR3nt: TGTGCCACCAGTGATTTAGGCCGTAACTATGGCTACACCTTC
CDR3aa: CATSDLGRNYGYTF

v_gene: TRBV15
d_gene: -
j_gene: TRBJ2-7
abundance: many
CDR3nt: TGTGCCACCAGCAGAGGAGGGCACGAGCAGTACTTC
CDR3aa: CATSRGGHEQYF

v_gene: TRBV12-3/TRBV12-4
d_gene: -
j_gene: TRBJ2-7
abundance: many
CDR3nt: TGTGCCAGCAGTCCCACCTCCCGGCTACCCTCCTACGAGCAGTACTTC
CDR3aa: CASSPTSRLPSYEQYF

v_gene: TRBV7-3
d_gene: -
j_gene: TRBJ2-3
abundance: few
CDR3nt: TGTGCCAGCAGCTTATCGCCCCCTGCTAGCACAGATACGCAGTATTTT
CDR3aa: CASSLSPPASTDTQYF

v_gene: TRBV11-3
d_gene: -
j_gene: TRBJ2-1
abundance: many
CDR3nt: TGTGCCAGCAGCTGGCCAGCGGCATATATCAATGAGCAGTTCTTC
CDR3aa: CASSWPAAYINEQFF

v_gene: TRBV20-1
d_gene: TRBD1
j_gene: TRBJ2-3
abundance: -
CDR3nt: TGCAGTGCACCAAATTCCGGGACAGGGAGTGGTACGCAGTATTTT
CDR3aa: CSAPNSGTGSGTQYF

v_gene: TRBV7-3
d_gene: -
j_gene: TRBJ1-1
abundance: many
CDR3nt: TGTGCCAGCAGCTTAACAACGGTGGGTACTGAAGCTTTCTTT
CDR3aa: CASSLTTVGTEAFF

v_gene: TRBV12-3/TRBV12-4
d_gene: -
j_gene: TRBJ2-3
abundance: many
CDR3nt: TGTGCCAGCAGTTTAGGCAGGATATTGACAGATACGCAGTATTTT
CDR3aa: CASSLGRILTDTQYF

v_gene: TRBV11-3
d_gene: -
j_gene: TRBJ2-7
abundance: -
CDR3nt: TGTGCCAGCAGCCAAGGTCCCGGATCCTACGAGCAGTACTTC
CDR3aa: CASSQGPGSYEQYF

v_gene: TRBV13
d_gene: -
j_gene: TRBJ2-1
abundance: many
CDR3nt: TGTGCCAGCAGCCCCTTATATCAGGACGCCACTAGAGAGCAGTTCTTC
CDR3aa: CASSPLYQDATREQFF

v_gene: TRBV7-6
d_gene: -
j_gene: TRBJ2-5
abundance: once
CDR3nt: TGTGCCAGCAGCCTCCTCAGGGCCTTTCAAGAGACCCAGTACTTC
CDR3aa: CASSLLRAFQETQYF

v_gene: TRBV3-1
d_gene: -
j_gene: TRBJ2-6
abundance: few
CDR3nt: TGTGCCAGCAGCCAAGTGCTGGGCTCTGGGGCCAACGTCCTGACTTTC
CDR3aa: CASSQVLGSGANVLTF

v_gene: TRBV27
d_gene: -
j_gene: TRBJ1-5
abundance: -
CDR3nt: TGTGCCAGCATCGGACTTTTGAGCAATCAGCCCCAGCATTTT
CDR3aa: CASIGLLSNQPQHF

v_gene: TRBV12-3/TRBV12-4
d_gene: -
j_gene: TRBJ2-2
abundance: many
CDR3nt: TGTGCCAGCAGCCCCTTGCGATTGTCCGGGGAGCTGTTTTTT
CDR3aa: CASSPLRLSGELFF

v_gene: TRBV5-1
d_gene: -
j_gene: TRBJ1-2
abundance: -
CDR3nt: TGCGCCAGCAGCCCCGGGGTGACGGCAGGCTATGGCTACACCTTC
CDR3aa: CASSPGVTAGYGYTF

v_gene: TRBV18
d_gene: -
j_gene: TRBJ2-7
abundance: many
CDR3nt: TGTGCCAGCTCACCAGCCCTCGTGGTATCCTACGAGCAGTACTTC
CDR3aa: CASSPALVVSYEQYF

v_gene: TRBV28
d_gene: -
j_gene: TRBJ2-5
abundance: many
CDR3nt: TGTGCCAGCAGTGTGAGGGAGACCCAGTACTTC
CDR3aa: CASSVRETQYF

v_gene: TRBV12-5
d_gene: TRBD2
j_gene: TRBJ2-2
abundance: few
CDR3nt: TGTGCTAGTGGTTTCCTATCCCCGGGACTAGCGGGAGGAAAAACCGGGGAGCTGTTTTTT
CDR3aa: CASGFLSPGLAGGKTGELFF

v_gene: TRBV4-1
d_gene: -
j_gene: TRBJ2-3
abundance: few
CDR3nt: TGCGCCAGCAGCCAAGGACGCACAGATACGCAGTATTTT
CDR3aa: CASSQGRTDTQYF

v_gene: TRBV29-1
d_gene: -
j_gene: TRBJ1-2
abundance: few
CDR3nt: TGCAGCGTTAAATATATGTCCTTAAACTATGGCTACACCTTC
CDR3aa: CSVKYMSLNYGYTF

v_gene: TRBV29-1
d_gene: -
j_gene: TRBJ1-1
abundance: many
CDR3nt: TGCAGCGTTGAAGATGAGGCACGGCGAGCTTTCTTT
CDR3aa: CSVEDEARRAFF

v_gene: TRBV13
d_gene: TRBD1
j_gene: TRBJ1-2
abundance: many
CDR3nt: TGTGCCAGCGGATTAAGGAGACAGGGCAACCTCTACTATGGCTACACCTTC
CDR3aa: CASGLRRQGNLYYGYTF